This TCR beta chain was identified in a study of T cells of healthy individuals (dated 2018 in TCRdb). To prepare the library, 5' RACE was applied. This sample was sequenced with an Illumina MiSeq. TCRdb reprocessing: public reads trimmed at Q25 with fastp, clones called with MiXCR, in-frame beta chains kept. Duplicate CDR3 protein sequences are folded into a single record with the most common DNA and genes. Within this sample are approximately 58,000 distinct CDR3 sequences, with about 15% of them counted one time only. Of the sample, about 16% falls within the top ten clones. Clipping removes 3 bases from V and 4 bases from J, with 1 as the unmatched junction base count. The germline V gene encodes CDR1 KGHSH and CDR2 LQKENI. The CDR3 spans 14 residues, from the cysteine through the phenylalanine. Solely the CDR3 DNA is kept, with 42 bases framed from the first base. In this sample, this clonotype turned up a few times. The specificity of this receptor is unknown. No much larger clonotype is one base removed from it; base qualities were not supplied.

In this chain, TRBV18 is recombined with TRBJ2-5; TRBD1 fits 11 bases in the junction. The sequence was obtained from a human donor in good health. The DNA sequence is TGTGCCAGCTCACCTGGGACAGGGGGAGAGACCCAGTACTTC. Its protein reads: CASSPGTGGETQYF.